This T cell receptor beta chain appears in the sequencing data of a study of blood T cell repertoires in COVID-19. Trimming removed 1 base from V and 1 base from J, with 15 bases in between. Germline CDR1 and CDR2: SGDLS and YYNGEE. This CDR3 has 16 residues. Study processing details: Reference gene primer amplification gave estimated nucleated cell counts. Only in-frame clones appear in the TCRdb table, and some are missing; sequencing was by immunoSEQ multiplex PCR. Clonal size and the V and J genes are those of that table, whereas D and trimming came from the DNA. The sample has approximately 250,000 clones, about 89% seen once; the top ten hold under 2%.

Material: peripheral blood. The sequence was collected from a woman aged 55-69 years who had recovered from COVID-19. The chain joins TRBV9 to TRBJ2-7; tentative D call: TRBD1 (6 bases). The CDR3 DNA follows: TGTGCCAGCAGCGTACTCGCTGGGACACCATCCTACGAGCAGTACTTC. Translated: CASSVLAGTPSYEQYF.